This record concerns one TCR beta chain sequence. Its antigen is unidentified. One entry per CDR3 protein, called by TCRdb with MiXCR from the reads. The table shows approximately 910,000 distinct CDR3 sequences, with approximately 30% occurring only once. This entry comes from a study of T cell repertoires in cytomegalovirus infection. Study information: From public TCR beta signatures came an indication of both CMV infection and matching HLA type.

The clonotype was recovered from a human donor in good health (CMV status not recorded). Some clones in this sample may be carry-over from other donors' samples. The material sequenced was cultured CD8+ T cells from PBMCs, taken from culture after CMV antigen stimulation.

The CDR3 loop is CASRLGQMNQPQHF. The CDR3 DNA follows: TGTGCCAGCAGACTGGGACAGATGAATCAGCCCCAGCATTTT. The rearrangement uses TRBV27 and TRBJ1-5, with 7 bases fitting TRBD1. The CDR3 is 14 amino acids. The junction had 6 bases not matched to a gene; V was cut back by 6 bases and J by 4 bases. Germline V lookup: CDR1 MNHEY, CDR2 SMNVEV (reference sequence).